This T cell receptor (beta chain) was observed in a study of Ad26.COV2.S vaccination and SARS-CoV-2 variants (dated by TCRdb to the early 2020s). Regarding the research as a whole: Donors in the vaccine arm were drawn from COV1001, a multicentre, randomized, double-blind, placebo-controlled phase I-IIa trial testing Ad26.COV2.S in healthy adults. Ad26.COV2.S was administered intramuscularly at a dose of 5x10^10 or 1x10^11 viral particles, either as one shot or as two shots given 56 days apart. TCRbeta repertoire sequencing was used to assess the specificity and breadth of SARS-CoV-2-reactive T cell receptors after Ad26.COV2.S vaccination. The TCR-sequenced set comprised approximately 30 samples: around 20 Ad26.COV2.S vaccine recipients, 5 placebo recipients and 8 SARS-CoV-2 convalescent individuals. Trial participants were randomized into five groups of five, in which low-dose or high-dose Ad26.COV2.S was given once or twice, or placebo was given on both occasions. Investigators remained blinded to trial group allocation during experiments and outcome assessment.

The treatment or condition label here, explained by the study, means: about 20 received Ad26.COV2.S at low or high dose, single or two shots; about 5 received placebo; per-sample allocation not given. Repertoires of vaccine and placebo recipients were sequenced from samples taken on day 63 after the first injection. Cohort 1b enrolled 25 adults aged 18-55 years at a single site in Boston, USA, between 29 July and 7 August 2020. As a vaccine, Ad26.COV2.S was a replication-incompetent adenovirus type 26 vector that expressed a prefusion-stabilized SARS-CoV-2 spike protein derived from the original Wuhan strain. The paper's findings and limits, for the study overall: The authors noted that the TCR breadth and depth analyses may have underestimated total T cell responses. The study was not powered for comparison of responses between vaccine doses or regimens. After vaccination, spike-specific CD8+ and CD4+ T cell responses were reported to show substantial breadth. Higher spike-specific TCR breadth was observed in Ad26.COV2.S recipients than in placebo recipients (P = 0.0014). Vaccine and placebo recipients had similar non-spike TCR breadth, a finding consistent with the vaccine containing only spike.

With regard to this clone: Its antigen is not yet known. No much larger clone is present one base from it, and per-base qualities are unavailable.

The immunoSEQ Assay was used to sequence TCRbeta CDR3 regions. After extraction, genomic DNA underwent amplification by bias-controlled multiplex PCR, followed by high-throughput sequencing. As for the original processing: To quantify the absolute abundance of every unique TCRbeta CDR3 region, sequences were collapsed and filtered. Usable DNA was measured by amplifying reference genes present in all nucleated cells, and TCRbeta template counts were normalized to that usable DNA to estimate T cell fraction. Repertoire TCRs were annotated as SARS-CoV-2-specific when V gene, CDR3 amino acid sequence and J gene were exactly matched to a known reactive TCR set. The reference SARS-CoV-2 TCR set was derived from MIRA and filtered for enrichment in COVID-19-positive ImmuneCODE repertoires, a step that removed public or cross-reactive TCRs. Using the MIRA antigens, annotated TCRs were further analysed by specific ORF or by position within an ORF. Breadth was defined as the number of annotated unique rearrangements divided by the total number of unique productive rearrangements, and depth was defined as the summed frequency of the annotated unique rearrangements. TCR breadth was compared between groups using two-sided Wilcoxon rank-sum tests. Drawn from immuneACCESS, this table holds only the in-frame rearrangements with V and J called that TCRdb kept. Clones are partly lost; checked studies trace under half to an unresolved V gene and leave the rest unexplained. The V and J calls and the clone size are those of that table, but D and trimming were determined from the DNA. A total of about 680,000 clones appear in this sample, roughly 90% of them only once. The top ten clonotypes cover 1.5% of the sample.

Sample: peripheral blood, taken in a trial of Ad26.COV2.S vaccine versus placebo. The clonotype originates from a person aged 18-65 years who received the Ad26.COV2.S COVID-19 vaccine or a placebo.

CDR3 sequence: CASSQGPGQVDSPLHF. At the DNA level, the sequence is TGTGCCAGCAGCCAGGGACCGGGACAGGTGGATTCACCCCTCCACTTT. This receptor chain uses TRBV14 and TRBJ1-6; TRBD1 fits 8 bases in the junction. Trimmed from V: 3 bases; trimmed from J: 8 bases; junction bases lacking a gene match: 9. CDR1 SGHDN and CDR2 FVKESK are derived from the germline V gene. From the cysteine through the phenylalanine, the CDR3 covers 16 amino acids. Only the CDR3 DNA stays, 48 bases, in frame from base 1.